The text below deals with one TCR beta chain. The sample holds a few counts of this clone. Its antigen remains undetermined. Nothing much larger sits one base from this clone, and base qualities are not available. The cohort consisted of 670 or so healthy bone marrow donors. All cohort members were sampled while nominally healthy, although unrecorded immune exposures were likely present. The donor tested CMV seropositive, placing the donor among the 310 or so seropositive members of the cohort. Each donor provided a peripheral blood sample, and peripheral blood mononuclear cells were used for TCR beta sequencing. The Qiagen DNeasy Blood Extraction Kit was used to extract genomic DNA from the blood cell samples. The sample originates from a study of cytomegalovirus exposure and HLA in healthy donors (dated by TCRdb to between 2016 and 2019). For context, the study as a whole: An earlier analysis of some 600 of the donors reported approximately 280 Gb of sequence data and 90 million to 120 million unique TCR beta sequences obtained from around 180 million T cells. Four or five DR-DQ haplotypes were treated as single units for association and clustering because of strong linkage in the cohort. Rather than using new phenotypic data, the later analysis identified candidate immune exposures from TCR beta sequences and from how often those sequences occurred across donors. Along with the roughly 710-subject first cohort, a separate validation cohort of over 90 different subjects was used. Using immunosequencing, the study profiled T cell repertoires from around 670 subjects and related those repertoires to cytomegalovirus serostatus. Donor age, sex, ethnicity and CMV serostatus were collected together with the repertoire data. To predict cytomegalovirus infection status, the study combined high-throughput TCR immunosequencing, statistical association of individual TCRs with disease status, and machine learning. Typing coverage varied by locus: roughly 629-640 donors for A, B, C, DRB1 and DQB1; approximately 560 for DQA1; around 610 for DPA1; roughly 470 for DPB1. A later genetic analysis took genome-wide SNP genotypes for about three fifths of the 666 donors and used that subset as a discovery cohort. All discovery cohort repertoires had been generated on a single sequencing platform. Across approximately 420 genotyped donors of the cohort, an average of about 250,000 unique TCR beta nucleotide sequences per donor were sequenced, and roughly a sixth of those sequences were non-productive. HLA typing included class I and class II loci at four-digit resolution. An earlier analysis of 500 to 750 of the donors applied high-throughput TCR beta sequencing to assess whether each TCR beta V gene segment acted as functional or pseudogenic. To study patterns of TCR occurrence, a later analysis re-analyzed previously published TCR beta repertoires from more than 550 donors and added high-resolution HLA genotyping. The study aimed to test whether cataloging public T cell receptors could reveal signatures of past pathogen exposure. An early release covering 550 to 650 HLA-typed donors comprised about 300 gigabases of sequencing data and some 79 million unique TCR sequences. The genetic ancestry cluster associated with self-reported Caucasian donors included roughly four fifths of the 398 genotyped donors.

Study-level results and caveats: A further reported finding was that TCR beta sequences accurately predicted the HLA-A and HLA-B alleles for most subjects in the first cohort. The classifier was reported to diagnose cytomegalovirus status with high specificity and sensitivity in both the original and validation cohorts. In vitro tests confirmed that three of the cytomegalovirus-associated TCR beta chains recognize cytomegalovirus antigens. Strong co-occurrence of HLA alleles, especially DR and DQ, made assigning TCR associations to individual alleles difficult. Some IMGT-functional V segments, including TRBV6-2 and TRBV6-3, could not be distinguished by the 87-base-pair reads and were therefore excluded. In a later analysis, most CMV-associated TCR beta chains were found to appear HLA-restricted, with HLA associations seemingly driven largely by CMV exposure. In a later analysis, 15,000 to 20,000 TCR beta sequences were associated with specific HLA alleles at a false discovery rate of 0.05. The only immune exposure information available for the cohort was CMV serostatus. In a later analysis, HLA-associated TCR beta chains were found to be more clonally expanded and to have lower generation probabilities than equally common non-associated chains. In a later analysis, the rate of TCR association differed among HLA loci, with DRB1 alleles having the most associated TCRs and HLA-C alleles having the fewest. Correlated functional status among segregating V segments might reflect linkage disequilibrium, but an unknown experimental factor could not be ruled out. A cluster of highly shared sequence variants was judged likely to be a technical artifact of the sequencing pipeline. According to a later analysis, parvovirus B19, influenza, CMV and Epstein-Barr virus appeared linked to several top co-occurrence clusters. Compared with the approximately 670-donor mean, donors in an Asian-associated ancestry cluster had fewer N-insertions in productive TCRs, according to a later genetic analysis. In this cohort, only TCR beta chains were sequenced, and detectable features were limited by the absence of alpha or paired-chain data. Because counts were too low, more than 15 rarely observed V segments, including chromosome 9 orphons, were left out of the earlier analysis of a few hundred of the donors. According to the authors, the approach could potentially be generalized to other disease states and immunological phenotypes. Across donors, most TCR sequences were observed very rarely, whereas some public TCRs were present in many individuals. Presence/absence analyses assumed roughly uniform sequencing depth across donors, an assumption that may not hold. Because HLA typing was unavailable for some donors at each locus, only the typed subset was used in association tests. Broadly in line with IMGT annotations, most TCR beta V segments showed up in productive rearrangements about 87% or about 30% of the time in an earlier analysis of 587 of the donors. In the study, approximately 160 TCR beta chains were listed as associated with cytomegalovirus. A later genetic analysis associated a missense DCLRE1C variant with V-gene and J-gene trimming of TCR beta chains, and an independent cohort replicated the association.

Compared with germline, V lacks 2 bases and J lacks 8 bases; bases without a gene match: 11. The germline V gene sets CDR1 to MNHEY and CDR2 to SVGAGI. Including cysteine and phenylalanine, the CDR3 has 16 amino acids. The sequence is cut down to CDR3 DNA, 48 bases in frame from base 1. The library came from the immunoSEQ multiplex PCR assay. The multiplex PCR relied on a mix of 60 forward primers for TCR Vbeta segments and 13 reverse primers for TCR Jbeta segments. The CDR3 region of rearranged TCR beta genes was amplified from genomic DNA with a multiplex PCR assay. The Illumina HiSeq System was used to sequence the amplified TCR beta libraries as 87-base-pair reads. The published analysis was carried out like this. A later analysis counted 65 million to 90 million unique TCR beta chains across the 690 or so repertoires, and 9.5 million to 11 million of these chains were shared by at least two donors. A nearest-neighbor algorithm error-corrected the raw reads and collapsed the reads into unique sequences, merging closely related sequences to remove PCR and sequencing errors. CDR3 sequences were aligned to IMGT reference sequences to assign V, D and J gene segments. For a sequence to be retained, a match of at least six nucleotides to both a V gene segment and a J gene segment was required. Rearrangements were classified as productive when the CDR3 lacked stop codons and remained in frame with V and J, and all other rearrangements were classified as non-productive. Following IMGT convention, CDR3 was defined as the stretch from the second conserved V-encoded cysteine to the conserved J-encoded phenylalanine. In an earlier analysis of around 600 of the donors, sequences lacking an unambiguous match to a single V gene segment were excluded. An earlier analysis of almost 600 of the donors classified V segments as functional when productive rearrangements were above 56.7% and as segregating when the standard deviation between donors was above 5%. To diagnose cytomegalovirus status from the catalog of TCR beta chain sequences, a statistical classification framework was built. In a later analysis, V and J genes were assigned by comparing TCR nucleotide sequences against IMGT/GENE-DB human TR gene sequences. In a later analysis, CDR3 sequences and most-parsimonious VDJ recombination scenarios were assigned using the TCRdist pipeline. In a later analysis, each TCR beta chain was defined by its CDR3 amino acid sequence together with its V-gene family, and reads without a unique V-gene family were excluded. As a way to deal with suspected cross-contamination and a sequencing artifact, a later analysis dropped approximately 570 nucleotide sequences that were highly shared and had low generation probability. For each public chain, a later analysis derived a clonal expansion index from normalized ranks of inferred template counts within each repertoire. A later analysis computed generation probabilities with a VDJ recombination model fitted to out-of-frame rearrangements, and checked the results against IGoR. A later analysis scored TCR-TCR, TCR-HLA and TCR-CMV co-occurrence with hypergeometric tests, applying a repertoire-size bias correction to TCR pairs. In a later analysis, false discovery rates were estimated by permuting HLA or CMV assignments 20 times. In a later analysis, co-occurring TCRs were grouped using DBSCAN, and TCRdist sequence similarity was added for clustering within HLA-allele-positive subsets. Repertoires with fewer than 30,000 or more than 120,000 public chains, plus five repertoires with anomalous nucleotide sharing, were excluded from co-occurrence clustering. TCRdb provides this immuneACCESS table in a form limited to in-frame rearrangements. Some clones are lacking; in checked studies, under half of them reflect an unresolved V gene, and why the rest are absent is not known. The V and J calls and clone size were taken over from that table, and D and trimming were inferred from the DNA. The sample table lists 100,000 to 150,000 clones, about two thirds of them with a count of one. The ten biggest clones cover approximately 4.8% of the sample.

The sequence joins TRBV6-5 to TRBJ1-2, with 10 central nucleotides matching TRBD1. The TCR sequence derives from a man in his fifties or sixties in good health and CMV-seropositive. Input material: PBMCs. The bases read TGTGCCAGCAGTTACACGGGAGGACAGGGGGGTGAGGGCTACACCTTC. The translation is CASSYTGGQGGEGYTF.